This T cell receptor (beta chain) was captured by sequencing in a study of response to subunit inactivated influenza vaccine. MiXCR, run by TCRdb on the RT-PCR reads, gives a single entry per CDR3 protein. The data contain about 570,000 distinct CDR3 sequences, 11% of them seen just once; the ten biggest clones take up around 10%. There are a few counts of this clonotype. The CDR3 contains 14 residues. The V end lost 3 bases, the J end lost 3 bases, and 14 bases lay between the germline ends. CDR1 is DFQATT and CDR2 is SNEGSKA in the germline V gene (reference sequence). This sample was shared with a second study, whose subject was T cells expressing NK-cell markers. That study reports: Making the TCR beta cDNA relied on 5'RACE template switching with UMIs. Sequencing of TCR beta repertoires drew on sorted CD3+CD56+NKG2C+, CD3+CD56+NKG2C- and CD3+CD56-NKG2C+ T cells. The study sequenced eight donors, seven HCMV-seropositive and one seronegative. Among CD8+ T cells from about six donors, dominant NKG2C+ clonotypes accounted for roughly 1.0-7.0%.

The clonotype originates from a man in his forties or fifties who received an inactivated influenza vaccine. The sample in question was PBMCs from blood, obtained on the day of vaccination. The chain joins TRBV20-1 to TRBJ1-1; D gene unclear. This CDR3 reads CSASRLGFYTEAFF. CDR3 in DNA: TGCAGTGCTAGTCGGTTAGGCTTCTACACTGAAGCTTTCTTT.